The 25 T cell receptor beta chains presented below share a single source sample, sequenced in a study of T cell repertoires in cytomegalovirus infection. TCRdb re-analysed the reads in MiXCR, keeping a single row per CDR3 protein. This sample has 250,000 or so distinct CDR3 sequences, with roughly 10% found just once. Sequenced sample: PBMCs. The source of these receptors is a human donor in good health (CMV status not recorded). Some clones in this sample may be carry-over from other donors' samples.

In this sample, this clonotype turned up many times. The chain combines TRBV12-3 or TRBV12-4 with TRBJ2-1; D unclear. The V end lost 4 bases, the J end lost 7 bases, and 23 bases lay between the germline ends. The CDR3 has 17 residues. CDR3 protein: CASSSPLGALLQNEQFF. The CDR3 coding sequence is TGTGCCAGCAGTTCCCCCCTCGGCGCTCTCTTACAGAATGAGCAGTTCTTC.

Many counts were recorded for this clonotype. The V call is TRBV7-2, the J call TRBJ2-2, with D perhaps TRBD2 (6 bases). The CDR3 extends over 16 amino acids. V shed 1 base and J shed 3 bases, with 12 bases lying between them. The germline CDR1 and CDR2 sequences are SGHTA and FQGNSA. The CDR3 bases are TGTGCCAGCAGCTTAGTTGGAGGGATGGACACCGGGGAGCTGTTTTTT. Its protein product is CASSLVGGMDTGELFF.

This clonotype was seen a handful of times. The chain combines TRBV20-1 with TRBJ2-1; possible D gene TRBD2, 5 bases. V lost 4 bases to trimming and J lost 5 bases, with 9 bases between them. This CDR3 comprises 12 residues. CDR1 is DFQATT and CDR2 is SNEGSKA in the germline V gene (reference sequence). CDR3 loop: CSAIVGNNEQFF. The DNA for the CDR3 is TGCAGTGCTATCGTCGGGAACAATGAGCAGTTCTTC.

V gene TRBV7-2 combines with J gene TRBJ2-5; D is tentatively TRBD1 or TRBD2 (5 bases each). V was pared by 2 bases and J by 6 bases, with 22 bases between. CDR1 and CDR2 from the germline V gene are SGHTA and FQGNSA. The CDR3 has 17 residues. CDR3 nucleotides: TGTGCCAGCAGCTTATTTGGGGACCCGCAGGTGGGAAAGACCCAGTACTTC. Translation gives CASSLFGDPQVGKTQYF.

In this sample, this clonotype turned up a few times. The chain combines TRBV27 with TRBJ1-5; no reliable D call. Deletions cut 2 bases from V and 6 bases from J, with 14 bases between. This CDR3 has 15 amino acids. Germline CDR1 is MNHEY and CDR2 is SMNVEV (reference sequence). DNA of the CDR3: TGTGCCAGCAGTTTAGCCGGGGTCCCGGTTCAGCCCCAGCATTTT. Its protein product is CASSLAGVPVQPQHF.

This clonotype occurred many times. The chain carries TRBV7-9 and TRBJ2-3, with 7 positions matching TRBD1. The CDR3 contains 15 residues. With V trimmed by 6 bases and J by 3 bases, 9 bases remained unmatched. The germline gives CDR1 SEHNR, CDR2 FQNEAQ (reference sequence). The CDR3 loop reads CASSREGRGTDTQYF. Here the CDR3 DNA reads TGTGCCAGCAGTCGTGAGGGCAGGGGGACAGATACGCAGTATTTT.

This clonotype was picked up a small number of times. The chain has TRBV20-1 and TRBJ2-7; perhaps TRBD1 as D (5 bases). The CDR3 sequence is 12 residues long. The V end lost 4 bases, the J end lost 2 bases, and 9 bases lay between the germline ends. Germline assignment: CDR1 DFQATT and CDR2 SNEGSKA (reference sequence). The CDR3 DNA reads TGCAGTGCTACGCAGGGTCCCTACGAGCAGTACTTC. As protein: CSATQGPYEQYF.

This chain uses TRBV2 with TRBJ1-3; TRBD1 might be the D (5 bases). Per the germline V gene, CDR1 is SNHLY and CDR2 is FYNNEI. The CDR3 sequence is 17 residues long. The V gene lost 6 bases and the J gene lost 0 bases, with 18 bases spanning the gap. CDR3 loop: CASRGLRDPSSGNTIYF. For the CDR3, the DNA is TGTGCCAGCAGAGGGTTACGGGACCCAAGCTCTGGAAACACCATATATTTT.

This clonotype came up many times. This sequence joins TRBV19 and TRBJ2-7; 8 bases match TRBD1. V lost 5 bases, J lost 8 bases, and 14 bases stayed unmatched. There are 15 residues in the CDR3. Germline CDR1 is LNHDA and CDR2 is SQIVND (reference sequence). The CDR3 DNA reads as TGTGCCAGTAGTGCCCAGGACAGGGTTGACCACAAGCAGTACTTC. It translates to CASSAQDRVDHKQYF.

The chain joins TRBV10-2 to TRBJ2-1; D gene ambiguous. CDR3 size: 12 residues. Germline V gene lookup returns CDR1 WSHSY and CDR2 SAAADI. The V and J ends lost 4 bases and 4 bases respectively, with 5 bases between them. DNA of the CDR3: TGCGCCAGCAGTGCGCCATACAATGAGCAGTTCTTC. It translates to CASSAPYNEQFF.

V and J are TRBV11-2 and TRBJ2-3, with a tentative D call TRBD2 (7 bases). Trimming cost V 2 bases and J 3 bases, with 12 bases left between them. The germline gives CDR1 SGHAT, CDR2 FQNNGV. CDR3 length equals 15 residues. The CDR3 coding sequence is TGTGCCAGCAGCTTACGAGGGGGGGAGACAGATACGCAGTATTTT. Translating gives CASSLRGGETDTQYF.

The CDR3 DNA reads TGTGCCAGCAGCTTAGGGCTAGCAGCCTACGAGCAGTACTTC. It specifies CASSLGLAAYEQYF. This sequence joins TRBV7-2 and TRBJ2-7; D is possibly TRBD2 (5 bases). Germline CDR1 SGHTA, CDR2 FQGNSA. There are 14 residues in the CDR3. Trimming took 1 base from V and 2 from J, leaving 9 bases between them.

This clonotype was counted ten times or more. The chain carries TRBV7-9 and TRBJ1-2; D is perhaps TRBD1 (6 bases). Germline V CDR1 and CDR2: SEHNR, FQNEAQ (reference sequence). Trimming shortened V by 7 bases and J by 2 bases, and 14 bases separated the two germline ends. CDR3 length: 14 residues. The CDR3 nucleotides read TGTGCCAGCACAAGACAGGAGGGGAACTATGGCTACACCTTC. Amino acid sequence: CASTRQEGNYGYTF.

This clonotype was found many times. CDR3 nucleotides: TGCAGCGTGGATGGACTAGCGGTCACTGAGCAGTTCTTC. It specifies CSVDGLAVTEQFF. The rearrangement joins TRBV29-1 to TRBJ2-1; 10 nucleotides align to TRBD2. J was trimmed by 9 bases and V by 6 bases; bases with no gene match: 8. Germline V gives CDR1 SQVTM, CDR2 ANQGSEA. This CDR3 contains 13 residues.

The sample holds many counts of this clonotype. The chain carries TRBV7-3 and TRBJ2-7; D perhaps matches TRBD1 (9 bases). Germline loops: CDR1 SGHTA, CDR2 FQGTGA. The CDR3 extends over 17 amino acids. Trimming removed 0 bases at V and 1 base at J, with 16 bases between. The CDR3 spells CASSLTGSGTGSYEQYF. For the CDR3, the DNA is TGTGCCAGCAGCTTAACCGGTAGCGGGACAGGGTCCTACGAGCAGTACTTC.

This clonotype was counted ten times or more. The rearrangement joins TRBV4-3 to TRBJ1-1; tentative D call: TRBD1 (6 bases). Germline V gene sequence: CDR1 LGHNA, CDR2 YSLEER. Trimming stripped 3 bases from V and 8 bases from J, with 10 bases between. There are 12 residues in the CDR3. The CDR3 reads CASSQEGQEAFF. The CDR3, as DNA: TGCGCCAGCAGCCAGGAAGGACAGGAAGCTTTCTTT.

The sample holds many counts of this clonotype. The J gene is TRBJ1-3, the V gene TRBV7-2; D is uncertain. Germline V gene data show CDR1 as SGHTA and CDR2 as FQGNSA. This CDR3 has 13 amino acids. V lost 4 bases and J lost 4, with 8 bases in between. CDR3 residues: CASSSVGGNTIYF. The CDR3 DNA reads as TGTGCCAGCAGCTCCGTAGGGGGAAACACCATATATTTT.

The rearrangement uses TRBV6-5 and TRBJ2-2, with TRBD1 as a possible D gene (5 bases). Germline V gene sequence: CDR1 MNHEY, CDR2 SVGAGI. Trimming took 11 bases from V and 3 from J, leaving 19 bases between them. This CDR3 has 15 residues. CDR3 coding DNA: TGTGCCGCAGGAAGTGGGGCCGGGTACACCGGGGAGCTGTTTTTT. This codes for CAAGSGAGYTGELFF.

This clonotype was found a few times. This chain uses TRBV29-1 with TRBJ1-5, with D hard to call. CDR3 size: 13 residues. Germline CDR1 SQVTM, CDR2 ANQGSEA. V was pared by 2 bases and J by 9 bases, with 14 bases between. The CDR3 DNA reads TGCAGCGTTGAACTTGGGCGCCGGGGGCCCCAGCATTTT. Translating gives CSVELGRRGPQHF.

This clonotype was seen repeatedly, ten times or more. The chain has TRBV19 and TRBJ2-2; TRBD1 agrees at 7 bases. Germline V CDR1 and CDR2: LNHDA, SQIVND (reference sequence). With V trimmed by 2 bases and J by 1 base, 4 bases remained unmatched. This CDR3 has 16 residues. The CDR3 DNA sequence: TGTGCCAGTAGTATAAAGGGGGCCCTGAACACCGGGGAGCTGTTTTTT. Translating gives CASSIKGALNTGELFF.

This clonotype appeared many times. V usage is TRBV2 and J usage is TRBJ2-3; 7 positions agree with TRBD1. V was clipped by 4 bases and J by 4 bases; unmatched bases: 8. CDR3 size: 15 residues. Germline-derived CDR1 and CDR2 are SNHLY and FYNNEI. The CDR3 DNA reads TGTGCCAGCAGTGTCAACAGGGGCGGCCCAGATACGCAGTATTTT. It encodes CASSVNRGGPDTQYF.

This clonotype was observed a handful of times. The chain joins TRBV7-2 to TRBJ1-1; the D is unclear. V shed 8 bases and J shed 5 bases, with 15 bases lying between them. The length of the CDR3 is 13 residues. The germline V gene encodes CDR1 SGHTA and CDR2 FQGNSA. As DNA, the CDR3 is TGTGCCAGCGGATCCATGAGAAGGACTGAAGCTTTCTTT. Residues: CASGSMRRTEAFF.

The table lists this clonotype with many counts. The chain links TRBV7-2 to TRBJ1-2; D ambiguous. The V and J ends lost 0 bases and 2 bases respectively, with 16 bases between them. Looked up from germline, CDR1 is SGHTA and CDR2 is FQGNSA. CDR3 length equals 17 residues. Here the CDR3 reads CASSLAASGRGNYGYTF. DNA for the CDR3: TGTGCCAGCAGCTTAGCTGCCAGTGGAAGAGGAAACTATGGCTACACCTTC.

This clonotype has at least ten counts. This sequence joins TRBV11-3 and TRBJ1-6; weak D call: TRBD1 (5 bases). Trimming pared 5 bases from V and 6 bases from J, leaving 8 bases between. CDR3 size: 13 residues. Germline V lookup: CDR1 SGHNT, CDR2 YENEEA. The CDR3 reads CASSGGGNSPLHF. CDR3 nucleotide sequence: TGTGCCAGCAGCGGTGGGGGTAATTCACCCCTCCACTTT.

This clonotype has at least ten counts. The rearrangement joins TRBV6-1 to TRBJ2-7; D is possibly TRBD1 (5 bases). This CDR3 spans 15 amino acids. V lost 0 bases, J lost 3 bases, and 12 bases lay in between. The V gene's germline CDR1 is MNHNS and CDR2 SASEGT. In DNA form, the CDR3 reads TGTGCCAGCAGTGAAGCCTTAACAGGTCGCTACGAGCAGTACTTC. Protein: CASSEALTGRYEQYF.